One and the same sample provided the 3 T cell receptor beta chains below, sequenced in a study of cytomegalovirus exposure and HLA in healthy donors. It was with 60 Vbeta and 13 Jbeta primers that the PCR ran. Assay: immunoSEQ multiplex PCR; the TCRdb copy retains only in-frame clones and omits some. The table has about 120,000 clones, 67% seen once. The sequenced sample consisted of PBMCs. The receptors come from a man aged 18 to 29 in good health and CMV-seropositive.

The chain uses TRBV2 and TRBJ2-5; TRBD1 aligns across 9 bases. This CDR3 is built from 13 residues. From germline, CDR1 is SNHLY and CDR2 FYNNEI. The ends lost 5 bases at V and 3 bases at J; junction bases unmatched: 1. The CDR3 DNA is TGTGCCAGCAGTCGGGACAGGGAAGAGACCCAGTACTTC. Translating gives CASSRDREETQYF.

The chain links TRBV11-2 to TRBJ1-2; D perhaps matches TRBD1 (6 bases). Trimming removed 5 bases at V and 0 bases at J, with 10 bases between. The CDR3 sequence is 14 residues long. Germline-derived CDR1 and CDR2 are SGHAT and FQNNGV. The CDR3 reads CASSPTGTNYGYTF. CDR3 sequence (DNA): TGTGCCAGCAGCCCAACAGGGACTAACTATGGCTACACCTTC.

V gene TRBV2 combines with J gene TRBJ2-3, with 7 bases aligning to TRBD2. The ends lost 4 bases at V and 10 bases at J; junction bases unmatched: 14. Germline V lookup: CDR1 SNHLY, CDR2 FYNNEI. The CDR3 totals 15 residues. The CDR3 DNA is TGTGCCAGCAGTGCCGCTAGCGGCGTCGTATCTGCGCAGTATTTT. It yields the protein CASSAASGVVSAQYF.